The sample holds one count of the clone carrying this TCR beta chain. The antigen is unknown. The data are from a study of shared clonotypes between healthy human individuals. It was at deep level that the assay was run. The repertoire was sequenced with immunoSEQ multiplex PCR; TCRdb's copy has only in-frame clones and lacks some. The repertoire includes more than 2,000,000 clones, about 92% of them detected once, and more than 0.12% sits in the top ten. Overall study findings and caveats: Naive subsets generally had larger estimated richness than memory subsets.

Per the germline V gene, CDR1 is SGHAT and CDR2 is FQNNGV. Trimming took 3 bases from V and 4 from J, leaving 9 bases between them. The CDR3 consists of 13 residues. The sequencing input was naive CD4+ T cells sorted from blood. Subset denoted: CD45RA+ positively selected. V and J are TRBV11-2 and TRBJ1-1, with D possibly matching TRBD1 (5 bases). The TCR was taken from a man between 18 and 29 years old in good health. CDR3 loop: CASSFTGFTEAFF. CDR3 nucleotides: TGTGCCAGCAGCTTCACAGGTTTCACTGAAGCTTTCTTT.